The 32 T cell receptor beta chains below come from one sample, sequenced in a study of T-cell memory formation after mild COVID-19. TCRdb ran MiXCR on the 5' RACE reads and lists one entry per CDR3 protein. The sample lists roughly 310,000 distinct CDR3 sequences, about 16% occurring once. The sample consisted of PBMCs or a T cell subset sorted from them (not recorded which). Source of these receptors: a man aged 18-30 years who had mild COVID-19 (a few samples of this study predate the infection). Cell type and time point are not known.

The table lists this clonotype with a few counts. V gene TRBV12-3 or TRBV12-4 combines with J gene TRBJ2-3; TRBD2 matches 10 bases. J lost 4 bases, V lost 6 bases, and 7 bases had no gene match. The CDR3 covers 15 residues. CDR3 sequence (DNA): TGTGCCAGCAGCTGGACTAGCGGACCCGCAGATACGCAGTATTTT. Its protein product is CASSWTSGPADTQYF.

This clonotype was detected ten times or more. In DNA, the CDR3 is TGTGCCAGCACCCTGAACGGATACGAGCAGTACTTC. The encoded protein is CASTLNGYEQYF. The rearrangement links TRBV12-3 or TRBV12-4 to TRBJ2-7; D unclear. V was pared by 7 bases and J by 4 bases, with 11 bases between. There are 12 residues in the CDR3.

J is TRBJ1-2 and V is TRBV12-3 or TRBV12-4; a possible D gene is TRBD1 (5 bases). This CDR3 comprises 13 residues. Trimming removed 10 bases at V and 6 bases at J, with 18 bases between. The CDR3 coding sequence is TGTGCCACCAGGTTGGGGGGGGGACATGGCTACACCTTC. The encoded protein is CATRLGGGHGYTF.

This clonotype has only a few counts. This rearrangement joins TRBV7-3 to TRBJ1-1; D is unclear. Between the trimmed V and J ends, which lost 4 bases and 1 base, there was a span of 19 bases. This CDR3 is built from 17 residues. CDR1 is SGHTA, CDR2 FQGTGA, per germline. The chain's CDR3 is CASSSGIYRPANTEAFF. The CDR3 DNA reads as TGTGCCAGCAGCTCCGGAATTTATCGGCCGGCGAACACTGAAGCTTTCTTT.

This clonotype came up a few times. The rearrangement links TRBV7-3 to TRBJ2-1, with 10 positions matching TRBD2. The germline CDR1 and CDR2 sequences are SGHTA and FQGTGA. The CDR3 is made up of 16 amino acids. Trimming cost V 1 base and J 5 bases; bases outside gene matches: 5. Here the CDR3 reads CASSLIGLAGDNEQFF. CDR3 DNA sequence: TGTGCCAGCAGCTTAATTGGTCTAGCGGGGGACAATGAGCAGTTCTTC.

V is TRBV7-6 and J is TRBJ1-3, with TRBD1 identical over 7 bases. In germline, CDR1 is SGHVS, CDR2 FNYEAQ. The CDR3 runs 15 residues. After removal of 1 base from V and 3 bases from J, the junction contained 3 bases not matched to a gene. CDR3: CASSLGGGVGNTIYF. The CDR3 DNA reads TGTGCCAGCAGCTTAGGAGGGGGCGTTGGAAACACCATATATTTT.

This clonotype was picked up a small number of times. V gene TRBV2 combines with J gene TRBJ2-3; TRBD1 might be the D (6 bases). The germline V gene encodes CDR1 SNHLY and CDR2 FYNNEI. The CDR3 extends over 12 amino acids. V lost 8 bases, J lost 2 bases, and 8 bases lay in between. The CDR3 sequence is CASEGDTDTQYF. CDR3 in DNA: TGTGCCAGCGAGGGGGACACAGATACGCAGTATTTT. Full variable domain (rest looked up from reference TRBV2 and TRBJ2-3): EPEVTQTPSHQVTQMGQEVILRCVPISNHLYFYWYRQILGQKVEFLVSFYNNEISEKSEIFDDQFSVERPDGSNFTLKIRSTKLEDSAMYFCASEGDTDTQYFGPGTRLTVL.

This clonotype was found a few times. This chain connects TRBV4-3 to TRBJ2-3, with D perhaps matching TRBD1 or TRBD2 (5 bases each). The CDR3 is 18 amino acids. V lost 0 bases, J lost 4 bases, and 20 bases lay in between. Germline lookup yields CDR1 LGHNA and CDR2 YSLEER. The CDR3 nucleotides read TGCGCCAGCAGCCAAGATGATCCCCCTAGCAGAGGGGCAGATACGCAGTATTTT. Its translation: CASSQDDPPSRGADTQYF.

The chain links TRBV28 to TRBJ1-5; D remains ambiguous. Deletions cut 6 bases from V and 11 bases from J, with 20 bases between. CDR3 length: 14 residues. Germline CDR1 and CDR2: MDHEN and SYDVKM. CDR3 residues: CASSPPGLNGAQHF. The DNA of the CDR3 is TGTGCCAGCAGCCCACCAGGTCTAAATGGGGCCCAGCATTTT.

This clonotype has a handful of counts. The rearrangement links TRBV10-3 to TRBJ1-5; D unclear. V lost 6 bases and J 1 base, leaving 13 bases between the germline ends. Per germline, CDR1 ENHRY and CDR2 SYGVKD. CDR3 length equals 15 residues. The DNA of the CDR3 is TGTGCCATCAGCGCCTCCACACAGAGCAATCAGCCCCAGCATTTT. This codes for CAISASTQSNQPQHF.

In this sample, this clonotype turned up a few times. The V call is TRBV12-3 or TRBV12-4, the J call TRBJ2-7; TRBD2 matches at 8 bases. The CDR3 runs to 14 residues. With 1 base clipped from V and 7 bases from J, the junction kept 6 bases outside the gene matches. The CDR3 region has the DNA TGTGCCAGCAGTTTAGGAGCGGGGGTTGGGGAGCAGTACTTC. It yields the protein CASSLGAGVGEQYF.

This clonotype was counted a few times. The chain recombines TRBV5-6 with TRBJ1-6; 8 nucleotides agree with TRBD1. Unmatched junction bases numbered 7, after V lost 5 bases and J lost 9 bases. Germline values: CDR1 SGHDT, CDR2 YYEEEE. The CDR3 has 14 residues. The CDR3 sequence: CASRFAGGVSPLHF. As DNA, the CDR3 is TGTGCCAGCAGGTTCGCAGGGGGCGTTTCACCCCTCCACTTT.

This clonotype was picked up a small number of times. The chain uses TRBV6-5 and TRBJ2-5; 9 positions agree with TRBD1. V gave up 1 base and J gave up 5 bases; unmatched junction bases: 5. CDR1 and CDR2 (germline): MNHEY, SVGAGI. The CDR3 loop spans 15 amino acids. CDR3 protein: CASSYLNRGRETQYF. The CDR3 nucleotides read TGTGCCAGCAGTTACTTAAACAGGGGGCGGGAGACCCAGTACTTC.

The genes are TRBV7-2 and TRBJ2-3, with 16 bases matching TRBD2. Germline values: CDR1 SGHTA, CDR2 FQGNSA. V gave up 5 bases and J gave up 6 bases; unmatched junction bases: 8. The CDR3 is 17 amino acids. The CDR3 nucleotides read TGTGCCAGCAGCGGGGGACTAGCGGGGGGGCCAGGGGATACGCAGTATTTT. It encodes CASSGGLAGGPGDTQYF.

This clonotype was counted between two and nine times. CDR3 sequence (DNA): TGCGCCAGCAGCCAAGACGAAGCGGGGGGGTGGTACACCGGGGAGCTGTTTTTT. It encodes CASSQDEAGGWYTGELFF. The chain joins TRBV4-3 to TRBJ2-2; 10 positions agree with TRBD2. The length of the CDR3 is 18 residues. Trimming took 0 bases from V and 3 from J; bases not matched to a gene: 7. The germline CDR1 and CDR2 sequences are LGHNA and YSLEER.

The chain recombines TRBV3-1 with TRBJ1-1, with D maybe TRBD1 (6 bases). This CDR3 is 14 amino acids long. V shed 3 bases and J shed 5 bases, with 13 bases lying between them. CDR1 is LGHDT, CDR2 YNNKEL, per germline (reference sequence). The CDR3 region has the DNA TGTGCCAGCAGCCACCACAGGGATGGGACTGAAGCTTTCTTT. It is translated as CASSHHRDGTEAFF. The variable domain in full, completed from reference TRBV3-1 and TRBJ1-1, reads DTAVSQTPKYLVTQMGNDKSIKCEQNLGHDTMYWYKQDSKKFLKIMFSYNNKELIINETVPNRFSPKSPDKAHLNLHINSLELGDSAVYFCASSHHRDGTEAFFGQGTRLTVV.

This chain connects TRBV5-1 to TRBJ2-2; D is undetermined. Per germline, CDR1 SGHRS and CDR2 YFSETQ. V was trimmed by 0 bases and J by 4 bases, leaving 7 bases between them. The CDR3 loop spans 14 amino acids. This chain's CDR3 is CASSLGHGTGELFF. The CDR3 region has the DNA TGCGCCAGCAGCTTGGGACATGGCACCGGGGAGCTGTTTTTT.

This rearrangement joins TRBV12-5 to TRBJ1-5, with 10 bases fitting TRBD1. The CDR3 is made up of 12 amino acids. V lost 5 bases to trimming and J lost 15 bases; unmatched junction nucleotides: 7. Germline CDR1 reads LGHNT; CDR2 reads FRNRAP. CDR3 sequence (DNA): TGTGCTAGTGGTGGAGGGACAGGGGTTGTGCATTTT. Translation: CASGGGTGVVHF.

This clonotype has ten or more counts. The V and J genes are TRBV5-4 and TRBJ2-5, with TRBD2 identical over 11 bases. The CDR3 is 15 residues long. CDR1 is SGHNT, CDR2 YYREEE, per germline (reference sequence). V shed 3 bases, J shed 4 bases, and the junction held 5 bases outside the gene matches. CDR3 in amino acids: CASSSSGTSGETQYF. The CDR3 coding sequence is TGTGCCAGCAGCTCCTCCGGGACTAGCGGAGAGACCCAGTACTTC.

The CDR3 DNA is TGTGCCAGCAGCTTAGCAGGGGCCGGAGAAAAACTGTTTTTT. It translates to CASSLAGAGEKLFF. The chain carries TRBV7-2 and TRBJ1-4, with D perhaps matching TRBD1 (5 bases). The CDR3 sequence is 14 residues long. With 0 bases removed from V and 8 bases from J, the gap between germline ends came to 10 bases. Germline V gives CDR1 SGHTA, CDR2 FQGNSA. The full variable domain, completed using reference TRBV7-2 and TRBJ1-4, is GAGVSQSPSNKVTEKGKDVELRCDPISGHTALYWYRQSLGQGLEFLIYFQGNSAPDKSGLPSDRFSAERTGGSVSTLTIQRTQQEDSAVYLCASSLAGAGEKLFFGSGTQLSVL.

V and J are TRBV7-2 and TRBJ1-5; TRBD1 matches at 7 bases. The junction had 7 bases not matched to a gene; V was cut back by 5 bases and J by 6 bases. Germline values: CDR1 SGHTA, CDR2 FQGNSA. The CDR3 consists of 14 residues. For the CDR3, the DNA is TGTGCCAGCAGCCCAAGACAGGGTGGTCAGCCCCAGCATTTT. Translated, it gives CASSPRQGGQPQHF.

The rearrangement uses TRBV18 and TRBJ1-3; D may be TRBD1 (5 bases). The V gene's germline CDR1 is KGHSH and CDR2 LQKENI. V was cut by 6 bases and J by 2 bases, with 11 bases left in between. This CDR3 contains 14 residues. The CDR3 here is CASSPGRTGNTIYF. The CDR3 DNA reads TGTGCCAGCTCGCCGGGACGCACTGGAAACACCATATATTTT.

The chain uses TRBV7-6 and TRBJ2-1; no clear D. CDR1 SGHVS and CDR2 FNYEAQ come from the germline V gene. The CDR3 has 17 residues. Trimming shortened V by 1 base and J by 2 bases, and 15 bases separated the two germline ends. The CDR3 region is CASSLVTDPGPYNEQFF. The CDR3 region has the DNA TGTGCCAGCAGCTTAGTTACTGACCCAGGCCCCTACAATGAGCAGTTCTTC.

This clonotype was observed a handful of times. The CDR3, as DNA: TGTGCCAGCAGCTTTACGGGAGCGGGTTCACCCCTCCACTTT. It encodes CASSFTGAGSPLHF. V and J are TRBV7-2 and TRBJ1-6; D ambiguous. The V gene lost 3 bases and the J gene lost 9 bases, with 12 bases spanning the gap. The CDR3 loop spans 14 amino acids. Germline loops: CDR1 SGHTA, CDR2 FQGNSA.

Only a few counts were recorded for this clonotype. The DNA for the CDR3 is TGTGCCAGCTCACCAAGGGAAAAAAATGAAAAACTGTTTTTT. It encodes CASSPREKNEKLFF. The chain links TRBV18 to TRBJ1-4; D uncertain. There are 14 residues in the CDR3. V was clipped by 2 bases and J by 5 bases, with 9 bases between them. The germline V gene encodes CDR1 KGHSH and CDR2 LQKENI.

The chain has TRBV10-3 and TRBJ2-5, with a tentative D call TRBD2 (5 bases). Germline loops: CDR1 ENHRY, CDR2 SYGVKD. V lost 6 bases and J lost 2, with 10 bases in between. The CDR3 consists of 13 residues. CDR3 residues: CAIRDGVQETQYF. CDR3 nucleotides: TGTGCCATCAGGGACGGGGTTCAAGAGACCCAGTACTTC.

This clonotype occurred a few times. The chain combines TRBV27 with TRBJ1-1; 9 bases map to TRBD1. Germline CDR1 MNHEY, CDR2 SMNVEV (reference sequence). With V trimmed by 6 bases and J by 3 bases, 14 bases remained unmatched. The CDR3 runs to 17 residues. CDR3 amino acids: CASSSRTPGQGDTEAFF. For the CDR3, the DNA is TGTGCCAGCAGCTCCCGTACTCCGGGACAGGGTGACACTGAAGCTTTCTTT.

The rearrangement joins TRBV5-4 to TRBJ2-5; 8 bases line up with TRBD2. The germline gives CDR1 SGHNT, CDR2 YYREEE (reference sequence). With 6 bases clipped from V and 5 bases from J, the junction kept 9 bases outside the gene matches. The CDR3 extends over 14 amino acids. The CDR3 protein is CASTTGGGGETQYF. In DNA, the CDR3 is TGTGCCAGCACCACCGGGGGGGGAGGGGAGACCCAGTACTTC. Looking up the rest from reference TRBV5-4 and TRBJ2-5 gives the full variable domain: ETGVTQSPTHLIKTRGQQVTLRCSSQSGHNTVSWYQQALGQGPQFIFQYYREEENGRGNFPPRFSGLQFPNYSSELNVNALELDDSALYLCASTTGGGGETQYFGPGTRLLVL.

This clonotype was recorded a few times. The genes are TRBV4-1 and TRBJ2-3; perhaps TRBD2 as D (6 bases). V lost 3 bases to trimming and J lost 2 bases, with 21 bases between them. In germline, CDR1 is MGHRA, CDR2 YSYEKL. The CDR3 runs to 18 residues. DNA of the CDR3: TGCGCCAGCAGCCATGGCCCTCCGGGACTTCGGGCCACAGATACGCAGTATTTT. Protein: CASSHGPPGLRATDTQYF.

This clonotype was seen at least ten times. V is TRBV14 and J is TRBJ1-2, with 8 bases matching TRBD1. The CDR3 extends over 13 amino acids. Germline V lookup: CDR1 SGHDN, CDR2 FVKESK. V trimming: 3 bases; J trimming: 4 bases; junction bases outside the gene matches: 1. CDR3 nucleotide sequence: TGTGCCAGCAGCCATCAGGGGGCCTATGGCTACACCTTC. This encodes CASSHQGAYGYTF.

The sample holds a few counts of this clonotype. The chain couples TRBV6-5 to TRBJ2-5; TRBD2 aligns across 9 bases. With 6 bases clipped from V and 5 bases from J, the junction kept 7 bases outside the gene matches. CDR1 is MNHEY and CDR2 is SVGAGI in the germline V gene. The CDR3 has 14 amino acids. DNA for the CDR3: TGTGCCAGCAGCCCGGGACTAGCTGTCGAGACCCAGTACTTC. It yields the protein CASSPGLAVETQYF.

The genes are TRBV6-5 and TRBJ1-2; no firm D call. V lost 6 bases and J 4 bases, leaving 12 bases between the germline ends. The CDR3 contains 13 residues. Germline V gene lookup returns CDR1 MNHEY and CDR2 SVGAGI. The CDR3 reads CASRSGSPYGYTF. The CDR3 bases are TGTGCCAGCAGATCCGGGTCCCCCTATGGCTACACCTTC.